These T cell receptor beta chains were read from a single sample in a study of cytomegalovirus exposure and HLA in healthy donors. Profiling relied on immunoSEQ multiplex PCR, and the TCRdb table lists in-frame clones only, not all of them. The sample lists about 140,000 clones; about 80% were seen once. Material for sequencing was PBMCs. The receptors here all came from a woman in her 40s in good health and CMV-seronegative. Each CDR3 is given with its conserved first and last residue. A D gene is named only where the DNA matches it firmly. Clone size is shown for a subset of rows, as once, few, many or a class of expanded clone.

d_call cdr3_length j_call v_call clone_size cdr3_aa cdr3_nt
NA 15 TRBJ2-1 TRBV18 NA CASSPSPTGLNEQFF TGTGCCAGCTCACCATCCCCTACAGGGCTAAATGAGCAGTTCTTC
TRBD1 15 TRBJ2-7 TRBV15 NA CATRETGLSSYEQYF TGTGCCACCAGGGAGACAGGGCTGAGCTCCTACGAGCAGTACTTC
NA 13 TRBJ1-3 TRBV19 once CASSIGGGNTIYF TGTGCCAGTAGTATTGGCGGCGGGAACACCATATATTTT
NA 16 TRBJ2-5 TRBV7-9 NA CASSLGTGGFQETQYF TGTGCCAGCAGCTTAGGGACCGGAGGTTTCCAAGAGACCCAGTACTTC
NA 16 TRBJ1-3 TRBV25-1 NA CASSEGLTSSGNTIYF TGTGCCAGCAGTGAGGGACTTACGAGCTCTGGAAACACCATATATTTT
TRBD1 14 TRBJ2-2 TRBV29-1 once CSAMGQNNTGELFF TGCAGCGCCATGGGACAGAATAACACCGGGGAGCTGTTTTTT
TRBD2 13 TRBJ2-1 TRBV19 NA CASSIPAGGEQFF TGTGCCAGTAGTATACCAGCGGGAGGTGAGCAGTTCTTC
TRBD1 14 TRBJ2-1 TRBV2 once CASSERGPGNEQFF TGTGCCAGCAGTGAAAGGGGGCCGGGGAATGAGCAGTTCTTC
TRBD2 16 TRBJ2-5 TRBV28 NA CASSFFSGRAVETQYF TGTGCCAGCAGTTTTTTTAGCGGGAGGGCCGTTGAGACCCAGTACTTC
TRBD1 13 TRBJ2-1 TRBV18 NA CASSRNRGDEQFF TGTGCCAGCTCACGCAACAGGGGCGATGAGCAGTTCTTC
NA 14 TRBJ1-1 TRBV6-5 NA CASRIRDMNTEAFF TGTGCCAGCAGGATCAGAGACATGAACACTGAAGCTTTCTTT
TRBD2 13 TRBJ2-5 TRBV10-3 NA CAMKRDPAETQYF TGTGCCATGAAGCGGGACCCTGCAGAGACCCAGTACTTC
TRBD1 15 TRBJ2-7 TRBV6-5 NA CASRSPGTGLLEQYF TGTGCCAGCAGGTCCCCCGGGACAGGTTTACTTGAGCAGTACTTC
NA 16 TRBJ1-1 TRBV9 NA CASSVGYAGGNTEAFF TGTGCCAGCAGCGTAGGATACGCGGGGGGGAACACTGAAGCTTTCTTT
NA 14 TRBJ1-1 TRBV11-3 NA CASSLQGGETEAFF TGTGCCAGCAGCCTACAGGGTGGGGAAACTGAAGCTTTCTTT
NA 14 TRBJ1-6 TRBV27 few CASTIRSPRGPLHF TGTGCCAGCACCATTAGGAGCCCTCGGGGTCCCCTCCACTTT
NA 16 TRBJ2-7 TRBV4-3 NA CASSQDRLATSYEQYF TGCGCCAGCAGCCAAGATCGCCTAGCAACGAGCTACGAGCAGTACTTC
NA 17 TRBJ2-7 TRBV5-6 NA CASSFGTGPTGFYEQYF TGTGCCAGCAGCTTCGGGACCGGGCCCACAGGGTTCTACGAGCAGTACTTC
TRBD2 12 TRBJ2-1 TRBV29-1 NA CSVEFPSGRKFF TGCAGCGTTGAATTTCCTAGCGGGAGGAAGTTCTTC
NA 15 TRBJ2-2 TRBV7-9 NA CASSYTGMNTGELFF TGTGCCAGCAGTTATACAGGGATGAACACCGGGGAGCTGTTTTTT
NA 15 TRBJ2-1 TRBV9 NA CASSVDRGSYNEQFF TGTGCCAGCAGCGTAGATCGGGGCTCCTACAATGAGCAGTTCTTC
NA 14 TRBJ2-4 TRBV6-6 NA CASSYRKQQVIQYF TGTGCCAGCAGTTATCGAAAACAGCAGGTTATTCAGTACTTC
TRBD1 13 TRBJ1-2 TRBV5-6 NA CASSVDREYGYTF TGTGCCAGCAGCGTGGACAGGGAGTATGGCTACACCTTC
TRBD2 13 TRBJ2-3 TRBV5-8 NA CASKTSGTDTQYF TGTGCCAGCAAGACTAGCGGCACAGATACGCAGTATTTT